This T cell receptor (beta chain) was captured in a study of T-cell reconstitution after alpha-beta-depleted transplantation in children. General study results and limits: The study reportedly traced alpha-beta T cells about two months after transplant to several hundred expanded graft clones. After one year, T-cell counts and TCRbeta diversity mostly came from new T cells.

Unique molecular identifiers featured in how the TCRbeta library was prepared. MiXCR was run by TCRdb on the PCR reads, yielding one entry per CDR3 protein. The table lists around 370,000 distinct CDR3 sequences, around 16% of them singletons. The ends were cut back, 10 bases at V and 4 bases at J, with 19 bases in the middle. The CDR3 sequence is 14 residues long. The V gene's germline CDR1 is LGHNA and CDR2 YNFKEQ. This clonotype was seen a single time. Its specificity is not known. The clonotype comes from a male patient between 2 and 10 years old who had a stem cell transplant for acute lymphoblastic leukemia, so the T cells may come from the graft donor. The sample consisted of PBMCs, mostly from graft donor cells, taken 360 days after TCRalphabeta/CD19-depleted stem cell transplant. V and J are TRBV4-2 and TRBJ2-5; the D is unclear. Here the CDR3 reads CAMGPGWAAETQYF. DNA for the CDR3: TGTGCCATGGGCCCCGGATGGGCGGCAGAGACCCAGTACTTC.